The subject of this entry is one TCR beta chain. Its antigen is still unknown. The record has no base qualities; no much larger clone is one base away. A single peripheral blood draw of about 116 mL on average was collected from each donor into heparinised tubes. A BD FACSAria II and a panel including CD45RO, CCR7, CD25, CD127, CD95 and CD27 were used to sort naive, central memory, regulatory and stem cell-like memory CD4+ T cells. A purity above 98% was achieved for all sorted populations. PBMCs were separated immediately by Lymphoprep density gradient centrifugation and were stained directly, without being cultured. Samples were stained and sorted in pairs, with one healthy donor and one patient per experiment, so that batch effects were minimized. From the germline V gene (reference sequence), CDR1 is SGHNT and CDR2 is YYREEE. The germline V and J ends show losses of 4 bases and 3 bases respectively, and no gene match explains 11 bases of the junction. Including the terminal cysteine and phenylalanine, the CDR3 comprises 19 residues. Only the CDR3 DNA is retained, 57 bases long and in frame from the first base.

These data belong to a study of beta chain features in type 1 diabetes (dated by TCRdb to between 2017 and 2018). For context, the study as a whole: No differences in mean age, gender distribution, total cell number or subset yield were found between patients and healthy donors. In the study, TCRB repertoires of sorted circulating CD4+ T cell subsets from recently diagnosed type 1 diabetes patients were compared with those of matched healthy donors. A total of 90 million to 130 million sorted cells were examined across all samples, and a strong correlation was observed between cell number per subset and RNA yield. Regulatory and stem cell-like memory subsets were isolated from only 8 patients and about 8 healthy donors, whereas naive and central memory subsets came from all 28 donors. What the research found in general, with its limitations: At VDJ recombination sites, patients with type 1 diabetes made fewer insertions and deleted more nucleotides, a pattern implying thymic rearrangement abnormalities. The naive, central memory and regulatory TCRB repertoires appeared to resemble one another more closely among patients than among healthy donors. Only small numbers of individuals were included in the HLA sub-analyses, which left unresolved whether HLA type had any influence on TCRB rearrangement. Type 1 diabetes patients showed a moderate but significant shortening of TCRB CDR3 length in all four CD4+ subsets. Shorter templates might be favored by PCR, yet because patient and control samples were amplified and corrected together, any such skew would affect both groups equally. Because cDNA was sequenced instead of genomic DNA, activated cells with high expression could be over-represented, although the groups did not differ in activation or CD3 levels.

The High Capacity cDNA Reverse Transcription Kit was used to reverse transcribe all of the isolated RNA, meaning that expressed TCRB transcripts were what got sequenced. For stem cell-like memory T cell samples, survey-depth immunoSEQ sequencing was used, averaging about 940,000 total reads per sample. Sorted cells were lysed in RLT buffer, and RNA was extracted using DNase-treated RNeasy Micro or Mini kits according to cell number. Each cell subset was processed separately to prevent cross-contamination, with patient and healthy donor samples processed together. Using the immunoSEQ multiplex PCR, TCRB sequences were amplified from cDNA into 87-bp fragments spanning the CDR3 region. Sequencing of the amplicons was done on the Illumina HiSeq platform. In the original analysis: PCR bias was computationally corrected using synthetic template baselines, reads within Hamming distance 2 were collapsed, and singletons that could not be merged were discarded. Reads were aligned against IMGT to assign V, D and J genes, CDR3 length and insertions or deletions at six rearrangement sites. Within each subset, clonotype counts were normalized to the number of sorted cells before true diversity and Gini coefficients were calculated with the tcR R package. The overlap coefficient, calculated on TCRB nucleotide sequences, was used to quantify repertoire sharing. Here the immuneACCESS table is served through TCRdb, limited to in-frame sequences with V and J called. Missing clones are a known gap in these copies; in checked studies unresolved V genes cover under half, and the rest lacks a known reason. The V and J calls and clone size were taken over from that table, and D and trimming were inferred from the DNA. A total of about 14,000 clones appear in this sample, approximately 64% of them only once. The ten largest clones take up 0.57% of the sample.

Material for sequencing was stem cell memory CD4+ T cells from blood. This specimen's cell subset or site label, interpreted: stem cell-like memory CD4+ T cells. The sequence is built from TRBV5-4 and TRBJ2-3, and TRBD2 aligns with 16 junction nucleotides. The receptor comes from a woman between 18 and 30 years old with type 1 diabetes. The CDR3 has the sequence CASSLEGLAGGPGTDTQYF. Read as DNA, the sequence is TGTGCCAGCAGCCTGGAGGGACTAGCGGGGGGGCCTGGAACAGATACGCAGTATTTT.